The entry below gives a single T cell receptor (beta chain) sequence along with its context. Its binding antigen is unknown. No base qualities exist here, and no much larger clone lies one base off it. This entry is derived from a study of blood T cell repertoires in COVID-19 (dated by TCRdb to the early 2020s). General notes on the study: Samples from collaborators originated in the United States, Italy and Spain and spanned both the acute and convalescent phases of COVID-19. The dataset comprised deeply sampled blood TCRbeta repertoires from subjects exposed to, actively infected with, or recovered from COVID-19. The prospective study material was composed of cDNA or gDNA derived from T cells, B-cell-depleted T cells, or PBMCs. The repertoires were released in a freely available public database meant as a resource for research on the immune response to SARS-CoV-2. Sample metadata almost always included a de-identified subject ID, COVID-19 status, age in years and sex. Where HLA class I and class II types were available, the types were taken from metadata supplied by the sample provider, not from assay-based typing. Samples were obtained from the ongoing ImmuneRACE study (first 160 participants) and from about 1,300 subjects provided by 6 global collaborators. The investigation overall reported the following: The quantity of clinical and demographic metadata differed by source and by participant and was supplied without curation.

The immunoSEQ Assay, a bias-controlled multiplex PCR, was used to amplify TCRbeta CDR3 regions from genomic DNA. Processing in the source paper ran as follows. Nucleated cell counts per sample were estimated from amplification of reference gene primers within the assay. To quantify the absolute abundance of each unique TCRbeta CDR3 rearrangement, sequence reads were collapsed and filtered. For each sample, productive Simpson clonality was calculated as the square root of Simpson's diversity index across productive rearrangements. The table comes from immuneACCESS by way of TCRdb, which keeps in-frame sequences with V and J called. Part of the clones is missing from these tables; in studies checked, under half for an unresolved V gene and the rest for unknown reasons. For V, J and clone size, that table is used; D and trimming come from the DNA. A total of around 190,000 clones appear in this sample, roughly 87% of them only once. The ten top clones hold approximately 10% of the sample.

The CDR3 measures 15 amino acids from cysteine to phenylalanine. Just the 45-base CDR3 DNA is kept, in frame starting at base 1. V loses 10 bases of germline sequence and J loses 0 bases, and the interval between the two ends is 17 bases. The germline V gene specifies MDHEN as CDR1 and SYDVKM as CDR2. In the prospective study, participants were about 18 to 100 years old, resided in about two dozen geographic areas of the United States, and were enrolled through a virtual design. In the prospective study, participants were assigned to cohorts based on the clinical history participants reported in a screening survey and a study questionnaire. In the prospective study, mobile phlebotomists collected whole blood, serum and a nasopharyngeal or oropharyngeal swab from each participant. Prospective study participants could optionally give additional blood draws and questionnaires over a roughly two-month period. Before DNA extraction, prospective study blood samples were shipped either frozen or at room temperature.

Sequencing was done on a sample of PBMCs or T cells enriched from blood (not recorded which). The source of this sequence is a young man with acute COVID-19. The V and J genes are TRBV28 and TRBJ2-3, and possibly TRBD2, on 6 matching bases. CDR3 protein: CATVSPGLSTDTQYF. The base sequence is TGTGCCACTGTATCACCGGGACTTAGCACAGATACGCAGTATTTT.